The 14 T cell receptor beta chains given below trace back to one sample, sequenced in a study of beta chain features in type 1 diabetes. Sequencing targeted expressed TCRB transcripts, as all isolated RNA had been reverse transcribed. The repertoire was sequenced with immunoSEQ multiplex PCR; TCRdb's copy has only in-frame clones and lacks some. This table has more than 150,000 clones, around 10% appearing once. The sequencing sample was made of central memory CD4+ T cells from blood. These receptor sequences come from a man aged 18 to 29 in good health.

The J gene is TRBJ2-2, the V gene TRBV21-1. TRBV21-1 is a pseudogene. The CDR3 is 13 amino acids. The CDR3 loop is CASSKVTIGELFF. DNA of the CDR3: TGTGCCAGCAGCAAAGTTACGATCGGGGAGCTGTTTTTT.

This chain links TRBV9 with TRBJ2-3, with 13 bases identical to TRBD2. The germline gives CDR1 SGDLS, CDR2 YYNGEE. V shed 3 bases and J 7 bases; nucleotides not matched to a gene: 11. This CDR3 is built from 17 residues. CDR3 coding DNA: TGTGCCAGCAGCGCCCAGGCCACTAGCGGGGGGGCGAATACGCAGTATTTT. Protein product: CASSAQATSGGANTQYF. The full variable domain, completed using reference TRBV9 and TRBJ2-3, is DSGVTQTPKHLITATGQRVTLRCSPRSGDLSVYWYQQSLDQGLQFLIQYYNGEERAKGNILERFSAQQFPDLHSELNLSSLELGDSALYFCASSAQATSGGANTQYFGPGTRLTVL.

This clone came up a few times. The CDR3 DNA reads TGTGCCAGCAGCTCCCGACAGGGTAGATATGGCTACACCTTC. Its translation: CASSSRQGRYGYTF. This chain joins TRBV13 and TRBJ1-2, with 7 bases matching TRBD1. The trim removed 4 bases at V and 5 bases at J, leaving 7 bases unmatched. This CDR3 contains 14 residues. Germline CDR1 and CDR2: PRHDT and FYEKMQ (reference sequence). Combining the CDR3 with reference TRBV13 and TRBJ1-2 gives the whole variable domain AAGVIQSPRHLIKEKRETATLKCYPIPRHDTVYWYQQGPGQDPQFLISFYEKMQSDKGSIPDRFSAQQFSDYHSELNMSSLELGDSALYFCASSSRQGRYGYTFGSGTRLTVV.

This clone was detected only a few times. V is TRBV29-1 and J is TRBJ2-7; a weak D match, TRBD2 (6 bases). Trimming took 0 bases from V and 6 from J, leaving 9 bases between them. In germline, CDR1 is SQVTM, CDR2 ANQGSEA. CDR3 length equals 12 residues. As DNA, the CDR3 is TGCAGCGTTGAAGAGGAGGGTCTCGAGCAGTACTTC. Translating it yields CSVEEEGLEQYF.

In this sample, this clone turned up a few times. The rearrangement uses TRBV9 and TRBJ1-1; TRBD1 is a possible D gene (6 bases). V was pared by 6 bases and J by 3 bases, with 15 bases between. This CDR3 has 14 residues. Germline V CDR1 and CDR2: SGDLS, YYNGEE. The CDR3 here is CASNGGPKDTEAFF. CDR3 in DNA: TGTGCCAGCAACGGGGGGCCGAAGGACACTGAAGCTTTCTTT.

V gene TRBV10-3 combines with J gene TRBJ1-2; TRBD1 agrees at 9 bases. Losses at the gene ends were 3 bases for V and 1 base for J; bases not matched to a gene: 9. Germline V gene lookup returns CDR1 ENHRY and CDR2 SYGVKD. CDR3 length equals 17 residues. The CDR3 nucleotides are TGTGCCATCAGTGACCGGGACAGGGAGGGGAGTAACTATGGCTACACCTTC. Protein sequence: CAISDRDREGSNYGYTF.

V gene TRBV29-1 combines with J gene TRBJ2-1; tentative D call: TRBD1 (5 bases). The CDR3 sequence is 15 residues long. Germline CDR1 reads SQVTM; CDR2 reads ANQGSEA. V lost 7 bases, J lost 4 bases, and 20 bases lay in between. CDR3 region: CSGKDTGGVYNEQFF. The CDR3 DNA reads TGCAGCGGGAAAGATACAGGTGGGGTTTACAATGAGCAGTTCTTC.

The V gene is TRBV18, the J gene TRBJ1-4, with 9 positions matching TRBD1. Germline CDR1 is KGHSH and CDR2 is LQKENI. This CDR3 contains 15 residues. V was pared by 6 bases and J by 8 bases, with 10 bases of the junction left unmatched. The CDR3 reads CASSAPGTGLEKLFF. The CDR3 nucleotides read TGTGCCAGCTCGGCCCCCGGGACAGGGCTAGAAAAACTGTTTTTT.

The chain's CDR3 is CASSYRLAGPQETQYF. CDR3 DNA: TGTGCCAGCAGTTACCGGCTAGCGGGGCCACAAGAGACCCAGTACTTC. The chain couples TRBV6-5 to TRBJ2-5; 9 bases agree with TRBD2. The CDR3 runs 16 residues. J lost 2 bases, V lost 2 bases, and 6 bases had no gene match. CDR1 is MNHEY and CDR2 is SVGAGI in the germline V gene.

The chain links TRBV6-5 to TRBJ2-5, with 10 bases lining up with TRBD2. This CDR3 is 15 amino acids long. Looked up from germline, CDR1 is MNHEY and CDR2 is SVGAGI. The V gene end was trimmed by 0 bases and the J gene end by 5 bases; junction bases not matched to a gene: 3. CDR3 DNA: TGTGCCAGCAGTTACTCAGCGGGAGGGCCCGAGACCCAGTACTTC. Amino acids: CASSYSAGGPETQYF.

A few counts support this clone. The rearrangement joins TRBV11-2 to TRBJ2-2; TRBD2 agrees at 8 bases. From germline, CDR1 is SGHAT and CDR2 FQNNGV. V dropped 4 bases and J dropped 0; count of bases not matched to a gene: 1. There are 15 residues in the CDR3. CDR3 coding DNA: TGTGCCAGCAGCTATAGCGGGACGAACACCGGGGAGCTGTTTTTT. It specifies CASSYSGTNTGELFF.

This clone has a handful of counts. The chain carries TRBV7-9 and TRBJ2-7; unclear D gene. The CDR3 has 14 amino acids. Germline V gene lookup returns CDR1 SEHNR and CDR2 FQNEAQ (reference sequence). The ends were cut back, 2 bases at V and 4 bases at J, with 12 bases in the middle. CDR3 nucleotides: TGTGCCAGCAGCTTAAAGGGTTTGGATTACGAGCAGTACTTC. Its protein product is CASSLKGLDYEQYF.

There are a few counts of this clone. One end of the junction does not line up with germline, which may come from a read error. The chain links TRBV7-7 to TRBJ1-2; 10 nucleotides line up with TRBD1. Germline V gene sequence: CDR1 SSHAT, CDR2 FNYEAQ (reference sequence). This CDR3 is 15 amino acids long. CDR3 sequence reads: CASSPWTGGNYGYTF. DNA for the CDR3: TGTGCTAGCAGCCCATGGACAGGGGGTAACTATGGCTACACCTTC.

This rearrangement joins TRBV4-2 to TRBJ2-1; the match to TRBD2 covers 10 bases. With V trimmed by 4 bases and J by 6 bases, 9 bases remained unmatched. The CDR3 consists of 16 residues. Germline V CDR1 and CDR2: LGHNA, YNFKEQ. As DNA, the CDR3 is TGTGCCAGCAGCCGTCAAGTGAGCGGGGGGGCCAATGAGCAGTTCTTC. The encoded protein is CASSRQVSGGANEQFF.